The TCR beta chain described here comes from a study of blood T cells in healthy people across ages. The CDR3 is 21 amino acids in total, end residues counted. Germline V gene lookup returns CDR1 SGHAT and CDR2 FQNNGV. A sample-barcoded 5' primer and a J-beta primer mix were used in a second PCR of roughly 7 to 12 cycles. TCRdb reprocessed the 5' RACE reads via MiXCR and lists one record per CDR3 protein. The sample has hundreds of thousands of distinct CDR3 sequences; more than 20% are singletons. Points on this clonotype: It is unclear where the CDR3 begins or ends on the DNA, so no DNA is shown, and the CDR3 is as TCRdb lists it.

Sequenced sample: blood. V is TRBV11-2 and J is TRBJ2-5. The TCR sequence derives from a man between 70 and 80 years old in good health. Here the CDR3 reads CASSTVTFNYGYTFGSGTQYF.